Presented here are 18 T cell receptor beta chains from one specimen sequenced in a study of T-cell reconstitution after alpha-beta-depleted transplantation in children (dated by TCRdb to the mid-2010s). The label giving this sample's treatment or condition can be read as: allogeneic hematopoietic cell transplantation with graft depleted of TCRalphabeta T cells and CD19 B cells. The receptor library was made with PCR. Sequencing took place on an Illumina HiSeq 2500. TCR libraries were prepared with molecular barcoding, using unique molecular identifiers to normalize TCRbeta repertoire quantification. In-frame beta chains were kept once TCRdb had trimmed the public reads at Q25 with fastp and called clones with MiXCR. Every distinct CDR3 protein forms one entry, paired with its most common genes and DNA. The sample profile shows about 350,000 distinct CDR3 sequences; around 15% of them were found once. The ten biggest clones cover approximately 38% of the sample.

The material sequenced was PBMCs, mostly from graft donor cells, taken 360 days after TCRalphabeta/CD19-depleted stem cell transplant. All receptors derive from a male patient under 10 years old who had a stem cell transplant for acute lymphoblastic leukemia, so the T cells may come from the graft donor.

This clonotype was seen only a few times. The CDR3, as DNA: TGCGCCAGCAGCCAAGATTATAAGGGTTTAAACACTGAAGCTTTCTTT. Encoded protein: CASSQDYKGLNTEAFF. The chain uses TRBV4-3 and TRBJ1-1; D call uncertain. Germline lookup yields CDR1 LGHNA and CDR2 YSLEER. CDR3 length equals 16 residues. Between the trimmed V and J ends, which lost 0 bases and 2 bases, there was a span of 13 bases.

This clonotype was seen once. The chain carries TRBV4-1 and TRBJ2-3, with D possibly matching TRBD2 (6 bases). CDR3 length: 14 amino acids. Germline-derived CDR1 and CDR2 are MGHRA and YSYEKL. Trimming cost V 0 bases and J 9 bases, with 13 bases left between them. CDR3 coding DNA: TGCGCCAGCAGCCAAGATCCCTGGGGAGGCACGCAGTATTTT. Its protein is CASSQDPWGGTQYF.

The V gene is TRBV28, the J gene TRBJ2-3, with D maybe TRBD1 (5 bases). CDR1 is MDHEN, CDR2 SYDVKM, per germline. The CDR3 sequence is 15 residues long. V was pared by 3 bases and J by 3 bases, with 13 bases between. Written as DNA, the CDR3 is TGTGCCAGCAGTTTTCGCGCGAAGGGGACAGATACGCAGTATTTT. Amino acid sequence: CASSFRAKGTDTQYF.

There are many counts of this clonotype. The chain recombines TRBV5-1 with TRBJ2-7; D not resolved. The CDR3 spans 13 residues. The ends were cut back, 1 base at V and 1 base at J, with 6 bases in the middle. The germline V gene encodes CDR1 SGHRS and CDR2 YFSETQ. The CDR3 loop reads CASSLPASYEQYF. CDR3 DNA: TGCGCCAGCAGCTTGCCAGCTTCCTACGAGCAGTACTTC.

This chain uses TRBV7-9 with TRBJ2-1, with 9 bases matching TRBD2. The CDR3 loop spans 17 amino acids. The V gene end was trimmed by 4 bases and the J gene end by 0 bases; junction bases not matched to a gene: 7. Germline assignment: CDR1 SEHNR and CDR2 FQNEAQ (reference sequence). CDR3 in DNA: TGTGCCAGCAGCTCACGACTAGCGGTTAGCTCCTACAATGAGCAGTTCTTC. Its translation: CASSSRLAVSSYNEQFF.

This clonotype was observed a few times. The CDR3, as DNA: TGTGCCAGCAGCTCATGGGGACTAGTGGGTCCCGGGGAGCTGTTTTTT. Its protein is CASSSWGLVGPGELFF. The chain employs TRBV5-6 and TRBJ2-2; 8 bases line up with TRBD2. The germline V gene has CDR1 SGHDT and CDR2 YYEEEE. This CDR3 spans 16 amino acids. The J segment lost 6 bases and the V segment lost 3 bases, leaving 10 bases of the junction unmatched.

This clonotype was seen ten or more times. The CDR3 DNA reads TGTGCCAGTAGTGCTAGCGGGACCAATGAGCAGTTCTTC. It is translated as CASSASGTNEQFF. V and J are TRBV19 and TRBJ2-1; 9 bases fit TRBD2. V was clipped by 5 bases and J by 6 bases; unmatched bases: 2. The length of the CDR3 is 13 residues. Germline V lookup: CDR1 LNHDA, CDR2 SQIVND (reference sequence).

This clonotype was counted only a few times. V gene TRBV28 combines with J gene TRBJ1-2; 9 nucleotides line up with TRBD1. The CDR3 length is 16 residues. Trimming removed 4 bases from V and 5 bases from J; junction bases left unmatched: 11. Germline V CDR1 and CDR2: MDHEN, SYDVKM. The CDR3 spells CASSSKPGQGRYGYTF. The CDR3, as DNA: TGTGCCAGCAGTTCAAAACCGGGACAGGGCAGATATGGCTACACCTTC.

This clonotype was detected only a few times. V is TRBV11-2 and J is TRBJ2-7, with 10 bases lining up with TRBD2. The CDR3 has 19 amino acids. V shed 2 bases and J 0 bases; nucleotides not matched to a gene: 13. Germline V lookup: CDR1 SGHAT, CDR2 FQNNGV. The CDR3 loop reads CASSLLRLAGEVISYEQYF. For the CDR3, the DNA is TGTGCCAGCAGCTTACTCCGACTAGCGGGTGAAGTGATCTCCTACGAGCAGTACTTC.

The rearrangement joins TRBV5-1 to TRBJ2-2; D could derive from TRBD1 or TRBD2 (5 bases each). Per germline, CDR1 SGHRS and CDR2 YFSETQ. Trimming shortened V by 3 bases and J by 10 bases, and 10 bases separated the two germline ends. The CDR3 length is 12 residues. CDR3 bases: TGCGCCAGCAGCTCCTCGGGACCGGAGCTGTTTTTT. Its protein product is CASSSSGPELFF.

In its sample, this clonotype was seen many times. J is TRBJ2-5 and V is TRBV12-3 or TRBV12-4; 13 bases are a match to TRBD2. V was clipped by 6 bases and J by 6 bases; unmatched bases: 4. The CDR3 totals 14 residues. The CDR3 coding sequence is TGTGCCAGCAGCTGGACTAGCGGGAGTCAGACCCAGTACTTC. Translation: CASSWTSGSQTQYF.

This clonotype was picked up a small number of times. The V call is TRBV5-1, the J call TRBJ1-3; a possible D gene is TRBD1 (5 bases). CDR1 is SGHRS and CDR2 is YFSETQ in the germline V gene. Trimming took 1 base from V and 2 from J, leaving 13 bases between them. CDR3 length: 16 residues. Written as DNA, the CDR3 is TGCGCCAGCAGCTTGATGGGGACGGAGACTGGAAACACCATATATTTT. Amino acids: CASSLMGTETGNTIYF.

The rearrangement uses TRBV20-1 and TRBJ2-3; 14 nucleotides align to TRBD2. Germline trimming cut 6 bases from V and 7 bases from J; bases unmatched to any gene: 18. The CDR3 is made up of 18 amino acids. Germline loops: CDR1 DFQATT, CDR2 SNEGSKA (reference sequence). CDR3 loop: CSAETAATSGRAVYTQYF. As DNA, the CDR3 is TGCAGTGCCGAGACAGCGGCGACTAGCGGGAGGGCCGTGTATACGCAGTATTTT.

This sequence joins TRBV12-3 or TRBV12-4 and TRBJ1-2, with 8 bases identical to TRBD1. V lost 6 bases and J lost 6; bases outside the gene matches: 9. CDR3 length: 14 residues. CDR3 nucleotide sequence: TGTGCCAGCAGCGACAGGGGACGAGGCCATGGCTACACCTTC. It is translated as CASSDRGRGHGYTF.

Only a few counts were recorded for this clonotype. This chain links TRBV12-3 or TRBV12-4 with TRBJ2-3, with 9 bases identical to TRBD2. The length of the CDR3 is 15 residues. With V trimmed by 1 base and J by 3 bases, 2 bases remained unmatched. The CDR3 DNA follows: TGTGCCAGCAGTTTAGGTAGCGGGAGAACAGATACGCAGTATTTT. Translated, it gives CASSLGSGRTDTQYF.

The J gene is TRBJ2-7, the V gene TRBV4-2, with 13 nucleotides matching TRBD2. Germline values: CDR1 LGHNA, CDR2 YNFKEQ. With 0 bases clipped from V and 5 bases from J, the junction kept 4 bases outside the gene matches. The CDR3 covers 16 residues. The CDR3 DNA follows: TGTGCCAGCAGCCAAGACCCGGGACTAGCGGGACACGAGCAGTACTTC. Translation: CASSQDPGLAGHEQYF.

This clonotype showed up many times. The V gene is TRBV18, the J gene TRBJ2-5; D gene ambiguous. CDR1 KGHSH and CDR2 LQKENI come from the germline V gene. Deletions cut 3 bases from V and 9 bases from J, with 11 bases between. The CDR3 runs to 12 residues. The CDR3 DNA sequence: TGTGCCAGCTCACCGCGGACGACGGCCCAGTACTTC. It specifies CASSPRTTAQYF.

This clonotype was counted only a few times. The chain combines TRBV4-1 with TRBJ2-7; D might be TRBD1 (7 bases). Germline V gene sequence: CDR1 MGHRA, CDR2 YSYEKL. CDR3 length: 15 amino acids. V was pared by 3 bases and J by 3 bases, with 15 bases between. The CDR3 DNA is TGCGCCAGCAGCCACAACCAGGGGGGCGGCTACGAGCAGTACTTC. This encodes CASSHNQGGGYEQYF.